The present T cell receptor (beta chain) was sequenced within a study of beta chain features in type 1 diabetes. Whole-study findings and limits: Type 1 diabetes patients had moderately but significantly shorter TCRB CDR3s in all four CD4+ subsets.

Reverse transcription of all isolated RNA meant that expressed TCRB transcripts were sequenced. TCRdb keeps only in-frame clones here, not all; method: immunoSEQ multiplex PCR. The repertoire holds more than 550,000 clones, about an eighth seen once, with around 0.04% in the top ten. This clone was counted only a few times. Its antigen is not known. The source is a man aged 18 to 29 with type 1 diabetes. The sequenced sample was naive CD4+ T cells from blood.

The DNA of the CDR3 is TGTGCCAGCAGCTCTAGCGGGCACTCCTACGAGCAGTACTTC. Amino acid sequence: CASSSSGHSYEQYF. This chain connects TRBV6-5 to TRBJ2-7, with 8 bases lining up with TRBD2. Germline V gene data show CDR1 as MNHEY and CDR2 as SVGAGI. The CDR3 has 14 amino acids. V lost 6 bases to trimming and J lost 0 bases; unmatched junction nucleotides: 4.